Below, 19 T cell receptor beta chains from the same sample are listed, as sequenced in a study of T cells in Graves' hyperthyroidism and ophthalmopathy. Amplified regions were TCR beta CDR3 sequences from RNA transcripts. When the TCR CDR3 underwent first-round RT-PCR, the HTBI primer set was used. TCRdb re-called the multiplex PCR reads with MiXCR, one entry per CDR3 protein. Of 700,000 to 950,000 distinct CDR3 sequences in the sample, about 35% were seen once. The sequenced sample consisted of blood. The receptors here all came from a middle-aged woman with Graves' hyperthyroidism.

V and J are TRBV29-1 and TRBJ2-3; TRBD2 agrees at 8 bases. V lost 7 bases and J lost 2; bases outside the gene matches: 5. Per the germline V gene, CDR1 is SQVTM and CDR2 is ANQGSEA. The CDR3 spans 13 residues. CDR3 sequence (DNA): TGCAGCGATACTAGCGGCTCCACAGATACGCAGTATTTT. This sequence encodes CSDTSGSTDTQYF.

This clonotype was counted only a few times. The chain couples TRBV3-1 to TRBJ1-2; D not certain. CDR3 length equals 14 residues. The V and J ends lost 0 bases and 6 bases respectively, with 11 bases between them. Germline CDR1 and CDR2: LGHDT and YNNKEL (reference sequence). In DNA form, the CDR3 reads TGTGCCAGCAGCCAAGAATTAAAGGGAGATGGCTACACCTTC. Translating gives CASSQELKGDGYTF.

Concerning this clonotype: At one of its ends the junction is not consistent with the germline gene, which may arise from a read error. The rearrangement links TRBV10-3 to TRBJ2-7, with a possible D match to TRBD1 (5 bases). Germline-derived CDR1 and CDR2 are ENHRY and SYGVKD. The CDR3 is made up of 14 amino acids. The CDR3, as DNA: TGTGCCATCAGTGAGACTGGGGCCCTAGACGAGCGGTACTTC. Its protein is CAISETGALDERYF.

This clonotype was seen at least ten times. The chain has TRBV10-3 and TRBJ1-2; D call uncertain. Between the trimmed V and J ends, which lost 0 bases and 4 bases, there was a span of 12 bases. This CDR3 region has 15 residues. The germline V gene has CDR1 ENHRY and CDR2 SYGVKD. The CDR3 DNA follows: TGTGCCATCAGTGAGTCGACTCAAGGGATCTATGGCTACACCTTC. This gives the protein CAISESTQGIYGYTF.

This rearrangement joins TRBV12-3 or TRBV12-4 to TRBJ2-5; 10 positions agree with TRBD2. The CDR3 length is 16 residues. V lost 4 bases and J lost 5; bases outside the gene matches: 10. CDR3 nucleotides: TGTGCCAGCAGTTCGGGACTAGCGCGATCGAAGGAGACCCAGTACTTC. Protein product: CASSSGLARSKETQYF.

This clonotype was detected only a few times. The chain has TRBV6-5 and TRBJ2-5; D uncertain. The CDR3 loop spans 14 amino acids. CDR1 MNHEY and CDR2 SVGAGI come from the germline V gene. Trimming pared 6 bases from V and 5 bases from J, leaving 16 bases between. The CDR3 sequence is CASSPPLERETQYF. The CDR3 DNA reads TGTGCCAGCAGCCCCCCCCTGGAGAGGGAGACCCAGTACTTC.

In this sample, this clonotype turned up once. The chain joins TRBV9 to TRBJ2-7, with 14 bases lining up with TRBD2. The CDR3 runs to 15 residues. The germline gives CDR1 SGDLS, CDR2 YYNGEE. The CDR3 region has the DNA TGTGCTCAGCCTCCGGGACTAGCGGGGGACTACGAGCAGTACTTC. Amino acids: CAQPPGLAGDYEQYF.

This clonotype has ten or more counts. The V and J genes are TRBV6-5 and TRBJ1-2; TRBD1 is a possible D gene (5 bases). CDR3 length: 12 amino acids. Between the trimmed V and J ends, which lost 6 bases and 8 bases, there was a span of 13 bases. Germline lookup yields CDR1 MNHEY and CDR2 SVGAGI. The CDR3 spells CASSLGTQGYTF. In DNA, the CDR3 is TGTGCCAGCAGCCTCGGGACCCAGGGCTACACCTTC.

CDR3 in amino acids: CASSDSTRTPYGYTF. The CDR3 DNA reads TGTGCCAGCAGTGACTCGACTCGTACTCCTTATGGCTACACCTTC. The chain links TRBV6-4 to TRBJ1-2; no firm D call. With 0 bases removed from V and 5 bases from J, the gap between germline ends came to 13 bases. This CDR3 contains 15 residues. Germline-derived CDR1 and CDR2 are MRHNA and SNTAGT.

This sequence joins TRBV20-1 and TRBJ1-5; D not resolved. Germline V CDR1 and CDR2: DFQATT, SNEGSKA (reference sequence). The V end was cut by 0 bases, the J end by 0 bases, with 9 bases between. This CDR3 contains 15 residues. CDR3: CSARDKVYSNQPQHF. CDR3 sequence (DNA): TGCAGTGCTAGAGATAAGGTTTATAGCAATCAGCCCCAGCATTTT.

V is TRBV7-2 and J is TRBJ2-2; TRBD2 matches 12 bases. The CDR3 sequence is 16 residues long. V shed 4 bases and J 4 bases; nucleotides not matched to a gene: 4. Germline loops: CDR1 SGHTA, CDR2 FQGNSA. The CDR3 bases are TGTGCCAGCAGCTACCGACTAGCGGGAGTCACCGGGGAGCTGTTTTTT. Translation: CASSYRLAGVTGELFF. The whole variable domain, remainder taken from reference TRBV7-2 and TRBJ2-2, is GAGVSQSPSNKVTEKGKDVELRCDPISGHTALYWYRQSLGQGLEFLIYFQGNSAPDKSGLPSDRFSAERTGGSVSTLTIQRTQQEDSAVYLCASSYRLAGVTGELFFGEGSRLTVL.

In its sample, this clonotype was seen once. The V gene is TRBV12-3 or TRBV12-4, the J gene TRBJ1-3; D remains unclear. The CDR3 length is 14 residues. V lost 1 base, J lost 2 bases, and 6 bases lay in between. This CDR3 is CASSLVRTGNTIYF. The CDR3, as DNA: TGTGCCAGCAGTTTAGTTAGGACTGGAAACACCATATATTTT.

This clonotype was detected many times. The gene calls are TRBV29-1 and TRBJ1-1; a possible D gene is TRBD1 (5 bases). Germline-derived CDR1 and CDR2 are SQVTM and ANQGSEA. The V end lost 4 bases, the J end lost 9 bases, and 18 bases lay between the germline ends. The CDR3 runs to 13 residues. The CDR3 protein is CSVVKTASGKAFF. The CDR3 DNA reads as TGCAGCGTTGTGAAGACAGCTTCGGGGAAAGCTTTCTTT. Complete variable domain (other parts from reference TRBV29-1 and TRBJ1-1): SAVISQKPSRDICQRGTSLTIQCQVDSQVTMMFWYRQQPGQSLTLIATANQGSEATYESGFVIDKFPISRPNLTFSTLTVSNMSPEDSSIYLCSVVKTASGKAFFGQGTRLTVV.

The sample holds many counts of this clonotype. The V call is TRBV2, the J call TRBJ1-5; 7 bases align to TRBD1. The germline gives CDR1 SNHLY, CDR2 FYNNEI. The CDR3 has 14 amino acids. With V trimmed by 8 bases and J by 7 bases, 11 bases remained unmatched. CDR3 nucleotide sequence: TGTGCCAGCGGCCCGACAGGGAGCGGCCAGCCCCAGCATTTT. Translated: CASGPTGSGQPQHF. Looking up the rest from reference TRBV2 and TRBJ1-5 gives the full variable domain: EPEVTQTPSHQVTQMGQEVILRCVPISNHLYFYWYRQILGQKVEFLVSFYNNEISEKSEIFDDQFSVERPDGSNFTLKIRSTKLEDSAMYFCASGPTGSGQPQHFGDGTRLSIL.

This rearrangement joins TRBV7-8 to TRBJ1-1; no firm D call. Germline V lookup: CDR1 SGHVS, CDR2 FQNEAQ. The CDR3 contains 14 residues. Trimming pared 1 base from V and 4 bases from J, leaving 10 bases between. For the CDR3, the DNA is TGTGCCAGCAGCTTAGGATCGGGAAGCACTGAAGCTTTCTTT. Its translation: CASSLGSGSTEAFF.

This clonotype was seen many times. The chain recombines TRBV6-6 with TRBJ1-5; a weak D match, TRBD1 (5 bases). V lost 6 bases, J lost 2 bases, and 11 bases lay in between. Germline V gene sequence: CDR1 MNHNY, CDR2 SVGAGI (reference sequence). This CDR3 comprises 14 residues. In DNA, the CDR3 is TGTGCCAGCAGACGTCAGGGTGGCAATCAGCCCCAGCATTTT. Protein: CASRRQGGNQPQHF.

The sample holds many counts of this clonotype. The chain has TRBV10-1 and TRBJ2-7; 10 bases match TRBD2. This CDR3 has 14 amino acids. Germline V CDR1 and CDR2: WNHNN, SYGVQD (reference sequence). J gave up 4 bases and V 2 bases, and 2 bases lay outside the gene matches. The chain's CDR3 is CASSEASGRYEQYF. The CDR3 DNA reads as TGCGCCAGCAGTGAGGCTAGCGGGAGATACGAGCAGTACTTC.

The genes are TRBV10-3 and TRBJ2-5; D possibly uses TRBD1 or TRBD2 (5 bases each). The CDR3 runs to 15 residues. Germline V CDR1 and CDR2: ENHRY, SYGVKD. V was shortened by 7 bases and J by 1 base, with 16 bases between the two germline ends. CDR3 in amino acids: CAITRGNRAQETQYF. Written as DNA, the CDR3 is TGTGCCATCACTCGGGGCAACAGAGCCCAAGAGACCCAGTACTTC.

The sample holds many counts of this clonotype. This rearrangement joins TRBV7-2 to TRBJ1-2; D is possibly TRBD1 (5 bases). Looked up from germline, CDR1 is SGHTA and CDR2 is FQGNSA. The CDR3 covers 16 residues. Trimming stripped 4 bases from V and 8 bases from J, with 23 bases between. In nucleotides, the CDR3 is TGTGCCAGCAGCTCGCAACTTCGTCGGGGACGGCAAGGCTACACCTTC. It is translated as CASSSQLRRGRQGYTF.